This entry is about one TCR beta chain. Its antigen is still unknown. No quality values exist for individual bases; no much larger clone is one base distant. Libraries came from the immunoSEQ multiplex PCR assay. The table was pulled from immuneACCESS by TCRdb, which kept in-frame rearrangements only. Such tables lose some clones; where checked, under half of the loss comes from unresolved V genes, and the rest has no known cause. Within this sample are around 65,000 clones, with 80% to 90% of them counted one time only. The top ten clones comprise around 4.6% of the sample. Reading the germline V gene (reference sequence) gives CDR1 GTSNPN and CDR2 SVGIG. The germline V end is reduced by 3 bases and the J end by 0 bases; junction bases left unmatched: 8. The CDR3 sequence holds 16 residues, the cysteine and phenylalanine included. Of the read, only the CDR3 DNA is kept; its 48 bases are in frame from base 1.

The sample belongs to a study of technical replicates of blood from a few donors (TCRdb year 2017). The source material was PBMCs. The receptor's source is a human donor in good health. Some clones in this sample may be carry-over from other donors' samples. The rearrangement combines TRBV30 with TRBJ2-1; 7 nucleotides in the junction match TRBD1. The CDR3 amino acid sequence is: CAWRGDRGNSYNEQFF. DNA sequence: TGTGCCTGGAGGGGGGACAGAGGAAACTCCTACAATGAGCAGTTCTTC.